Presented here are 21 T cell receptor beta chains from one specimen sequenced in a study of cytomegalovirus exposure and HLA in healthy donors. The PCR had 60 Vbeta and 13 Jbeta primers. Repertoires were generated with immunoSEQ multiplex PCR, while TCRdb's copy carries only in-frame clones and drops some. The data show about 190,000 clones, around 75% seen once. Sequenced sample: PBMCs. These TCRs come from a woman aged 25 to 39 in good health and CMV-seropositive.

V is TRBV28 and J is TRBJ2-1; 8 positions match TRBD2. Germline CDR1 MDHEN, CDR2 SYDVKM. This CDR3 spans 16 amino acids. V lost 7 bases and J lost 0; bases outside the gene matches: 8. The DNA for the CDR3 is TGTGCCAGCACAAAGACCAGCGGGAGCTCCTACAATGAGCAGTTCTTC. Protein sequence: CASTKTSGSSYNEQFF.

V and J are TRBV6-5 and TRBJ1-5; 10 positions match TRBD1. From germline, CDR1 is MNHEY and CDR2 SVGAGI. J gave up 1 base and V 10 bases, and 7 bases lay outside the gene matches. There are 15 residues in the CDR3. DNA for the CDR3: TGTGCCAACAGGAGGACAGGGGGAAGCAATCAGCCCCAGCATTTT. It encodes CANRRTGGSNQPQHF.

The V gene is TRBV5-1, the J gene TRBJ1-4; D call uncertain. V was trimmed by 7 bases and J by 3 bases, leaving 10 bases between them. There are 13 residues in the CDR3. Germline values: CDR1 SGHRS, CDR2 YFSETQ. Here the CDR3 reads CASGEVPNEKLFF. CDR3 in DNA: TGCGCCAGCGGCGAGGTGCCTAATGAAAAACTGTTTTTT.

This clone was seen once. This chain links TRBV7-6 with TRBJ2-2; 7 bases align to TRBD1. Trimming cost V 1 base and J 6 bases; bases outside gene matches: 8. Germline CDR1 and CDR2: SGHVS and FNYEAQ. This CDR3 contains 16 residues. CDR3: CASSLVLRQGAGELFF. DNA of the CDR3: TGTGCCAGCAGCTTAGTCCTCCGGCAGGGGGCCGGGGAGCTGTTTTTT.

The chain employs TRBV19 and TRBJ1-1, with D possibly being TRBD1 (5 bases). Per germline, CDR1 LNHDA and CDR2 SQIVND (reference sequence). This CDR3 spans 13 amino acids. V shed 2 bases and J shed 5 bases, with 9 bases lying between them. The CDR3 is CASSIFQGTEAFF. The CDR3 DNA reads as TGTGCCAGTAGTATATTCCAGGGAACTGAAGCTTTCTTT.

The chain links TRBV2 to TRBJ2-3; possibly TRBD2 for D (5 bases). Germline V gene sequence: CDR1 SNHLY, CDR2 FYNNEI. This CDR3 is 13 amino acids long. Trimming cost V 11 bases and J 2 bases, with 14 bases left between them. CDR3 amino acids: CAEGPLSTDTQYF. The CDR3 nucleotides are TGTGCCGAGGGCCCCCTATCCACAGATACGCAGTATTTT.

The gene calls are TRBV5-1 and TRBJ2-2; the match to TRBD2 covers 10 bases. Trimming at V came to 0 bases and at J to 5 bases, leaving 1 base not matched to a gene. The CDR3 is made up of 15 amino acids. Germline lookup yields CDR1 SGHRS and CDR2 YFSETQ. The CDR3 sequence: CASSLVLAGTGELFF. The CDR3 DNA reads as TGCGCCAGCAGCTTGGTACTAGCGGGAACCGGGGAGCTGTTTTTT.

The genes are TRBV5-1 and TRBJ2-7, with D tentatively TRBD2 (5 bases). The CDR3 spans 16 residues. Germline CDR1 is SGHRS and CDR2 is YFSETQ. The V and J ends lost 0 bases and 0 bases respectively, with 13 bases between them. Here the CDR3 DNA reads TGCGCCAGCAGCTTGGATCCTCCTGGGAGCTCCTACGAGCAGTACTTC. Its protein product is CASSLDPPGSSYEQYF.

This clone has only a few counts. V is TRBV28 and J is TRBJ2-7; 10 bases line up with TRBD1. The germline gives CDR1 MDHEN, CDR2 SYDVKM. The CDR3 is 14 amino acids. V lost 8 bases, J lost 3 bases, and 7 bases stayed unmatched. CDR3 amino acids: CASAPGTGDYEQYF. The CDR3 DNA reads TGTGCCAGCGCCCCCGGGACAGGGGACTACGAGCAGTACTTC.

J is TRBJ1-1 and V is TRBV11-2; TRBD1 matches 9 bases. CDR3 size: 14 residues. With V trimmed by 4 bases and J by 3 bases, 3 bases remained unmatched. Germline CDR1 reads SGHAT; CDR2 reads FQNNGV. The CDR3 loop reads CASSWDRDDTEAFF. CDR3 nucleotide sequence: TGTGCCAGCAGCTGGGACAGGGACGACACTGAAGCTTTCTTT.

The V call is TRBV6-5, the J call TRBJ1-3; D is undetermined. CDR1 is MNHEY and CDR2 is SVGAGI in the germline V gene. Trimming took 5 bases from V and 4 from J, leaving 12 bases between them. The length of the CDR3 is 14 residues. CDR3 in DNA: TGTGCCAGCAGTGATGAGACGAGGGGAAACACCATATATTTT. Protein: CASSDETRGNTIYF.

DNA for the CDR3: TGTGCCAGTAGTATGGCCGGGAGCGGGAGGGGAGAGCAGTTCTTC. Translation: CASSMAGSGRGEQFF. The rearrangement links TRBV19 to TRBJ2-1; 10 bases agree with TRBD2. This CDR3 is 15 amino acids long. Germline V gene lookup returns CDR1 LNHDA and CDR2 SQIVND (reference sequence). V lost 3 bases to trimming and J lost 10 bases; unmatched junction nucleotides: 9.

In its sample, this clone was seen once. V usage is TRBV5-1 and J usage is TRBJ2-2, with 7 bases aligning to TRBD2. Germline CDR1 is SGHRS and CDR2 is YFSETQ. The CDR3 loop spans 14 amino acids. J was trimmed by 6 bases and V by 1 base; bases with no gene match: 3. CDR3 region: CASSLTSDAGELFF. In nucleotides, the CDR3 is TGCGCCAGCAGCTTGACTAGCGACGCCGGGGAGCTGTTTTTT. The whole variable domain, filled in from reference TRBV5-1 and TRBJ2-2, reads KAGVTQTPRYLIKTRGQQVTLSCSPISGHRSVSWYQQTPGQGLQFLFEYFSETQRNKGNFPGRFSGRQFSNSRSEMNVSTLELGDSALYLCASSLTSDAGELFFGEGSRLTVL.

The chain joins TRBV6-1 to TRBJ1-4; TRBD1 might be the D (5 bases). From germline, CDR1 is MNHNS and CDR2 SASEGT. V was clipped by 5 bases and J by 8 bases, with 15 bases between them. This CDR3 has 14 amino acids. CDR3 nucleotides: TGTGCCAGCAGTCCGACAGAGGCGAAGGAAAAACTGTTTTTT. It encodes CASSPTEAKEKLFF.

The chain carries TRBV5-1 and TRBJ2-3; D unresolved. CDR1 and CDR2 from the germline V gene are SGHRS and YFSETQ. V was shortened by 0 bases and J by 2 bases, with 10 bases between the two germline ends. This CDR3 comprises 15 residues. This CDR3 is CASSLAADLTDTQYF. In DNA, the CDR3 is TGCGCCAGCAGCTTGGCCGCGGATCTCACAGATACGCAGTATTTT.

J is TRBJ2-3 and V is TRBV27; maybe TRBD1 (5 bases). Germline-derived CDR1 and CDR2 are MNHEY and SMNVEV (reference sequence). This CDR3 has 14 amino acids. Trimming removed 8 bases at V and 0 bases at J, with 12 bases between. CDR3: CASSGQGSTDTQYF. The CDR3 DNA follows: TGTGCCAGCTCAGGGCAGGGAAGCACAGATACGCAGTATTTT.

The V call is TRBV20-1, the J call TRBJ2-1; 10 positions agree with TRBD2. Germline V gives CDR1 DFQATT, CDR2 SNEGSKA (reference sequence). V gave up 5 bases and J gave up 13 bases; unmatched junction bases: 5. The CDR3 is 11 amino acids. CDR3 sequence: CSALAGVLQFF. DNA of the CDR3: TGCAGTGCTCTAGCGGGAGTCCTACAGTTCTTC.

This chain links TRBV5-1 with TRBJ2-5; D may be TRBD2 (7 bases). V lost 4 bases and J lost 4, with 29 bases in between. Germline V gene sequence: CDR1 SGHRS, CDR2 YFSETQ. CDR3 size: 19 residues. The CDR3 here is CASSPSQGPALRGGETQYF. Here the CDR3 DNA reads TGCGCCAGCAGCCCGTCCCAGGGGCCGGCCCTAAGGGGGGGAGAGACCCAGTACTTC.

The J gene is TRBJ2-1, the V gene TRBV25-1, with 10 bases identical to TRBD1. The CDR3 consists of 16 residues. Trimming at V came to 1 base and at J to 4 bases, leaving 4 bases not matched to a gene. Per germline, CDR1 MGHDK and CDR2 SYGVNS. Here the CDR3 reads CASSESWDRGYNEQFF. CDR3 in DNA: TGTGCCAGCAGTGAATCATGGGACAGGGGTTACAATGAGCAGTTCTTC.

The chain uses TRBV4-2 and TRBJ2-7; 7 bases match TRBD1. Looked up from germline, CDR1 is LGHNA and CDR2 is YNFKEQ. This CDR3 has 16 amino acids. V shed 0 bases, J shed 1 base, and the junction held 6 bases outside the gene matches. CDR3 region: CASSQDKGQTSYEQYF. In DNA, the CDR3 is TGTGCCAGCAGCCAAGATAAGGGACAGACTTCCTACGAGCAGTACTTC.

The chain couples TRBV30 to TRBJ1-5, with TRBD1 matching over 8 bases. V was clipped by 0 bases and J by 4 bases; unmatched bases: 5. In germline, CDR1 is GTSNPN, CDR2 SVGIG (reference sequence). The length of the CDR3 is 15 residues. CDR3 sequence: CAWSVRRQGNQPQHF. The CDR3, as DNA: TGTGCCTGGAGTGTACGACGACAGGGGAATCAGCCCCAGCATTTT.